This T cell receptor beta chain was profiled in a study of control samples from healthy donors and cancer patients. This table comes from immunoSEQ multiplex PCR, and its TCRdb copy is limited to in-frame clones, with some not included. The table shows 90,000 to 110,000 clones, with 83% occurring only once. The CDR3 runs 13 residues. Germline V gives CDR1 SGHAT, CDR2 FQNNGV. In the case of this clone: One end of the junction fails to match germline, which may point to a read error.

This sequence joins TRBV11-2 and TRBJ2-2; no definite D call. The specimen sequenced was blood. This sequence was found in a woman in her 50s in good health. The CDR3 here is CARSCANTGELFF. The CDR3 nucleotides are TGTGCCCGCAGCTGCGCCAACACCGGGGAGCTGTTTTTT.